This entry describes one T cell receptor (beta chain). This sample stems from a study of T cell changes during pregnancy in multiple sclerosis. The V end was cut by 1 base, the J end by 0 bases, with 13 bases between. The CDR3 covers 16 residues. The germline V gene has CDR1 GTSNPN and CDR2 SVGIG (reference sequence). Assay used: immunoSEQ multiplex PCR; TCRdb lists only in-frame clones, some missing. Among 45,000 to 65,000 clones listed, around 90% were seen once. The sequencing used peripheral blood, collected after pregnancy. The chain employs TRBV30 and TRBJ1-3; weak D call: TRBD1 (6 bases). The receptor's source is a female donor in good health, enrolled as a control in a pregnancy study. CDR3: CAWSGGRLSSGNTIYF. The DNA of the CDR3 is TGTGCCTGGAGTGGGGGGCGGCTGTCCTCTGGAAACACCATATATTTT.